This T cell receptor (beta chain) originates from a study of CD8+ T cells in alopecia areata. Study in general: The study gave treated patients oral tofacitinib at 5 to 10 mg twice daily. After 6 to 18 months of tofacitinib, follow-up continued 6 months off drug.

As concerns this clone: Its cognate antigen is unknown.

Study-wide points: Mice gave a clearer picture of TCR sharing than patients did, possibly for HLA-related reasons.

The sequencing template was cDNA reverse transcribed from extracted RNA. TCRdb's copy holds only in-frame clones and misses some; the assay was immunoSEQ multiplex PCR. Found here are some 240,000 clones, around 62% of them singletons; the top ten hold more than 0.4%. Collected material from alopecia areata patients comprised lesional scalp punch biopsies and peripheral blood. CDR3 size: 14 residues. The V and J ends lost 4 bases and 1 base respectively, with 7 bases between them. The germline gives CDR1 MNHEY, CDR2 SVGAGI. The material sequenced was CD4+ T cells sorted from blood, taken at week 0. The chain links TRBV6-5 to TRBJ1-4, with D hard to call. This clonotype was sampled from a human donor with alopecia areata. The CDR3 DNA is TGTGCCAGCAGTTTTGGTCGAACTAATGAAAAACTGTTTTTT. Protein: CASSFGRTNEKLFF.